Listed below are T cell receptor beta chains from one sample, sequenced in a study. TCRdb re-analysed the 5' RACE reads in MiXCR, keeping a single row per CDR3 protein. The table has about 9,000 distinct CDR3 sequences, under 50% seen once. Source material: Tregs sorted from a lymph node. These receptors came from a female donor with breast cancer. Both conserved end residues are part of each CDR3. The order of the fields is D gene, clone size, V gene, J gene, CDR3 DNA, CDR3 protein. A D gene is named only where the DNA matches it firmly. Size tells how often a clone was seen (once, few, many) or the class of an expanded clone, and some rows leave it out.

d_gene: NA
abundance: NA
v_gene: TRBV21-1
j_gene: TRBJ2-3
CDR3nt: TGTGCCAGCAGCATGGAGTCGGCAGGAGTGAGCACAGATACGCAGTATTTT
CDR3aa: CASSMESAGVSTDTQYF

d_gene: TRBD2
abundance: NA
v_gene: TRBV20-1
j_gene: TRBJ2-5
CDR3nt: TGCAGTGCTAGGCCTAGCGGGAAACTGGGTTTGGAGACCCAGTACTTC
CDR3aa: CSARPSGKLGLETQYF

d_gene: TRBD1
abundance: medium-sized
v_gene: TRBV20-1
j_gene: TRBJ2-7
CDR3nt: TGCAGTGCTAGACGCCGGACAGGGCCTCTCACCTACGAGCAGTACTTC
CDR3aa: CSARRRTGPLTYEQYF

d_gene: NA
abundance: few
v_gene: TRBV6-5
j_gene: TRBJ2-7
CDR3nt: TGTGCCAGCAGCCGGGTAATTGGCTACGAGCAGTACTTC
CDR3aa: CASSRVIGYEQYF

d_gene: NA
abundance: few
v_gene: TRBV5-6
j_gene: TRBJ1-1
CDR3nt: TGTGCCAGCAGCCCGGGCTGGGGGGAGACTGAAGCTTTCTTT
CDR3aa: CASSPGWGETEAFF

d_gene: NA
abundance: NA
v_gene: TRBV4-1
j_gene: TRBJ2-1
CDR3nt: TGCGCCAGCAGCCAAGGCTGGTTAAATGAGCAGTTCTTC
CDR3aa: CASSQGWLNEQFF

d_gene: TRBD1
abundance: NA
v_gene: TRBV15
j_gene: TRBJ1-2
CDR3nt: TGTGCCATCAGCAGACTACCAGGCCAGGGGGACTACACCTTC
CDR3aa: CAISRLPGQGDYTF

d_gene: TRBD2
abundance: NA
v_gene: TRBV2
j_gene: TRBJ2-1
CDR3nt: TGTGCCAGCAGTTCCTCGGCGGGCTGGGAATTAGCGGGAGCGCCGGGTGAGCAGTTCTTC
CDR3aa: CASSSSAGWELAGAPGEQFF

d_gene: NA
abundance: NA
v_gene: TRBV20-1
j_gene: TRBJ2-7
CDR3nt: TGCAGTGCTAATCCTGTTGGACGAGGGTACGAGCAGTACTTC
CDR3aa: CSANPVGRGYEQYF

d_gene: TRBD2
abundance: few
v_gene: TRBV5-1
j_gene: TRBJ2-7
CDR3nt: TGCGCCAGCAGCTTGGGCGGGAGCTCCTACGAGCAGTACTTC
CDR3aa: CASSLGGSSYEQYF

d_gene: NA
abundance: NA
v_gene: TRBV12-3/TRBV12-4
j_gene: TRBJ2-7
CDR3nt: TGTGCCAGCAGTTTAGGCCACGCTAGTTATAAGTACTTC
CDR3aa: CASSLGHASYKYF

d_gene: TRBD2
abundance: NA
v_gene: TRBV7-6
j_gene: TRBJ2-5
CDR3nt: TGTGCCAGCAGCTTCCTAGCGGGAGATTCGGAGACCCAGTACTTC
CDR3aa: CASSFLAGDSETQYF

d_gene: TRBD2
abundance: NA
v_gene: TRBV7-2
j_gene: TRBJ2-3
CDR3nt: TGTGCCAGCAGCTTAGTTGTTGCGGGAGGCACAGATACGCAGTATTTT
CDR3aa: CASSLVVAGGTDTQYF

d_gene: NA
abundance: NA
v_gene: TRBV9
j_gene: TRBJ2-7
CDR3nt: TGTGCCAGCAGCGGACAGGGAGGCCACAAGCAGTACTTC
CDR3aa: CASSGQGGHKQYF